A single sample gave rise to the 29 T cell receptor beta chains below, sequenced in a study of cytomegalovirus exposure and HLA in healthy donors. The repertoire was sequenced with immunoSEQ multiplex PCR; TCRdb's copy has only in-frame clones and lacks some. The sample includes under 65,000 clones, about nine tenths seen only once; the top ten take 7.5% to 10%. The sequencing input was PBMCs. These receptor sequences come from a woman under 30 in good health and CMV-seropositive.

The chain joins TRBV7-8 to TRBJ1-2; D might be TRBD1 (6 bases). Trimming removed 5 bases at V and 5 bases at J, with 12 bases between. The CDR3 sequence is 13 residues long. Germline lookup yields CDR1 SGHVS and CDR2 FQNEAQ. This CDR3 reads CASSPDSSYGYTF. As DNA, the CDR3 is TGTGCCAGCAGCCCGGACAGCTCTTATGGCTACACCTTC.

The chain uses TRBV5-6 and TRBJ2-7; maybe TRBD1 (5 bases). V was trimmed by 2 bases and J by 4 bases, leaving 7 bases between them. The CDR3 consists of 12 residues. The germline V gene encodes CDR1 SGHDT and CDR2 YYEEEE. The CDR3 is CASSFPGYEQYF. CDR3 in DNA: TGTGCCAGCAGCTTTCCAGGGTACGAGCAGTACTTC.

CDR3 in DNA: TGCGCCAGCAGCCAGGGACAGGTCGATAATTCACCCCTCCACTTT. Amino acids: CASSQGQVDNSPLHF. The genes are TRBV4-1 and TRBJ1-6; 8 nucleotides agree with TRBD1. Germline CDR1 is MGHRA and CDR2 is YSYEKL. V was clipped by 3 bases and J by 5 bases; unmatched bases: 3. The CDR3 has 15 amino acids.

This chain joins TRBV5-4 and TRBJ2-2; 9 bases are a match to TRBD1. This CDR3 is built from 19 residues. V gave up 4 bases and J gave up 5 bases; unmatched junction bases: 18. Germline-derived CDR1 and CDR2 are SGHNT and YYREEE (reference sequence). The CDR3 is CASSQSLGRYRGRTGELFF. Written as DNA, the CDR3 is TGTGCCAGCAGCCAAAGTCTAGGCCGGTACAGGGGGCGAACCGGGGAGCTGTTTTTT. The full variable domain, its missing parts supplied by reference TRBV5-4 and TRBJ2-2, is ETGVTQSPTHLIKTRGQQVTLRCSSQSGHNTVSWYQQALGQGPQFIFQYYREEENGRGNFPPRFSGLQFPNYSSELNVNALELDDSALYLCASSQSLGRYRGRTGELFFGEGSRLTVL.

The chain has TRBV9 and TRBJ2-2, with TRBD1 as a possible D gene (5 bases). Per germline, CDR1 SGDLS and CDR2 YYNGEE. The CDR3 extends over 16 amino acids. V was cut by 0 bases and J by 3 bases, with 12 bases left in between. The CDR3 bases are TGTGCCAGCAGCGTAGTTAGGCCAGGGTACACCGGGGAGCTGTTTTTT. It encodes CASSVVRPGYTGELFF.

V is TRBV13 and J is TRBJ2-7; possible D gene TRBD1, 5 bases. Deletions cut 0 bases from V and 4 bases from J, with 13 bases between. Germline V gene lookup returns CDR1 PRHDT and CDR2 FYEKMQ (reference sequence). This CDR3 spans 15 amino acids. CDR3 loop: CASSLGGIGAYEQYF. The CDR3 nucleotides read TGTGCCAGCAGCTTAGGCGGAATAGGGGCATACGAGCAGTACTTC.

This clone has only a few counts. CDR3 sequence (DNA): TGTGCCAGCTCGCTAATGGACAAGGGGAATTCACCCCTCCACTTT. It is translated as CASSLMDKGNSPLHF. The gene calls are TRBV7-3 and TRBJ1-6; D possibly corresponds to TRBD1 (5 bases). The CDR3 has 15 amino acids. Germline-derived CDR1 and CDR2 are SGHTA and FQGTGA. The V end lost 8 bases, the J end lost 7 bases, and 18 bases lay between the germline ends.

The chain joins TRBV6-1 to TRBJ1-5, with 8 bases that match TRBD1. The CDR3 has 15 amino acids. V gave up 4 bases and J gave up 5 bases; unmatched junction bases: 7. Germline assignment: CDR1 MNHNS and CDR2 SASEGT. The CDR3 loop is CASSGGTGFHQPQHF. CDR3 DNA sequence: TGTGCCAGCAGTGGAGGGACAGGCTTCCATCAGCCCCAGCATTTT.

CDR3: CASSSLLAVAQETQYF. CDR3 DNA: TGCGCCAGCAGCTCGTTACTAGCGGTTGCTCAAGAGACCCAGTACTTC. This chain links TRBV5-1 with TRBJ2-5, with 8 nucleotides matching TRBD2. The CDR3 length is 16 residues. The V segment lost 3 bases and the J segment 2 bases; nucleotides outside the gene matches: 9. Germline V gene sequence: CDR1 SGHRS, CDR2 YFSETQ. Full variable domain (remainder filled in from reference TRBV5-1 and TRBJ2-5): KAGVTQTPRYLIKTRGQQVTLSCSPISGHRSVSWYQQTPGQGLQFLFEYFSETQRNKGNFPGRFSGRQFSNSRSEMNVSTLELGDSALYLCASSSLLAVAQETQYFGPGTRLLVL.

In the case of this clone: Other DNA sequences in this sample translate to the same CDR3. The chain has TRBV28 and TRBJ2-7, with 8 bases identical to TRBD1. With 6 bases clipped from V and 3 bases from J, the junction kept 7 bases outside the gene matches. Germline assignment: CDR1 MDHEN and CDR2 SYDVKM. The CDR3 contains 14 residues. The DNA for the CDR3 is TGTGCCAGCAGAACAGGGGGTCGGAGCTACGAGCAGTACTTC. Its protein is CASRTGGRSYEQYF.

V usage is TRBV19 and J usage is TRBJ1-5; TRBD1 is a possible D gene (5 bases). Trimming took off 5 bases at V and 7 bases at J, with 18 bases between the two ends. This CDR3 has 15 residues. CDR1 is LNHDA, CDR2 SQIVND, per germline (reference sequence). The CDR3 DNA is TGTGCCAGTAGTTGGGGTTCGGAGGGGAAACAGCCCCAGCATTTT. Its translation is CASSWGSEGKQPQHF.

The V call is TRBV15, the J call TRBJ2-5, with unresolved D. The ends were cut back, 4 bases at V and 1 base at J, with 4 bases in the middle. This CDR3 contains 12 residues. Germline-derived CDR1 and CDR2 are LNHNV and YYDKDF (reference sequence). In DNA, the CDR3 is TGTGCCACCAGCACCCGCCAAGAGACCCAGTACTTC. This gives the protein CATSTRQETQYF. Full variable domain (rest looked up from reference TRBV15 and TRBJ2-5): DAMVIQNPRYQVTQFGKPVTLSCSQTLNHNVMYWYQQKSSQAPKLLFHYYDKDFNNEADTPDNFQSRRPNTSFCFLDIRSPGLGDTAMYLCATSTRQETQYFGPGTRLLVL.

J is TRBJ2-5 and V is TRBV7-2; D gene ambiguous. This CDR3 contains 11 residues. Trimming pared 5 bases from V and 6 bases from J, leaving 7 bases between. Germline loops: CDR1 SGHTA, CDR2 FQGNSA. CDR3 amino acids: CASSPQKTQYF. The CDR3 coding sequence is TGTGCCAGCAGCCCTCAGAAGACCCAGTACTTC.

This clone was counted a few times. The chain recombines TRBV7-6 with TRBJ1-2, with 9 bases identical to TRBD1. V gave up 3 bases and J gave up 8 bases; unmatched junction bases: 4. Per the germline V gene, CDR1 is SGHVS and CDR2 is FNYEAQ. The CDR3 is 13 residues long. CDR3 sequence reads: CASSLGTGLGYTF. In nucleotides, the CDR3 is TGTGCCAGCAGCTTGGGGACAGGGCTCGGCTACACCTTC.

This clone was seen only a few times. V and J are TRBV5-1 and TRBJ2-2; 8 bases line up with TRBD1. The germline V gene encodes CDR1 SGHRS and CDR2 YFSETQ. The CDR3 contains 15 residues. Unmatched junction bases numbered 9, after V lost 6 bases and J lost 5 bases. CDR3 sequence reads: CASNPQGERTGELFF. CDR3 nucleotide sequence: TGCGCCAGCAACCCACAGGGGGAGAGGACCGGGGAGCTGTTTTTT.

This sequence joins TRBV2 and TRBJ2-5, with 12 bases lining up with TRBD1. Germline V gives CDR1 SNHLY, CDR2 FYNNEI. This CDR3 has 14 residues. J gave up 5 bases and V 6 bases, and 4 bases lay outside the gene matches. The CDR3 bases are TGTGCCAGCAGGGGGACAGGGGGCACGGAGACCCAGTACTTC. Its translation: CASRGTGGTETQYF. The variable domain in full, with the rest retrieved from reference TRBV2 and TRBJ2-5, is EPEVTQTPSHQVTQMGQEVILRCVPISNHLYFYWYRQILGQKVEFLVSFYNNEISEKSEIFDDQFSVERPDGSNFTLKIRSTKLEDSAMYFCASRGTGGTETQYFGPGTRLLVL.

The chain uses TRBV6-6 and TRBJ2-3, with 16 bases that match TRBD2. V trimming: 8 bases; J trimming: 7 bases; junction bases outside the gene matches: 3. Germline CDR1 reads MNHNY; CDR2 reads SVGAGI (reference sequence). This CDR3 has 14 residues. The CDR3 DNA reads TGTGCCAGCGGGACTAGCGGGGGGGCTTATACGCAGTATTTT. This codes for CASGTSGGAYTQYF.

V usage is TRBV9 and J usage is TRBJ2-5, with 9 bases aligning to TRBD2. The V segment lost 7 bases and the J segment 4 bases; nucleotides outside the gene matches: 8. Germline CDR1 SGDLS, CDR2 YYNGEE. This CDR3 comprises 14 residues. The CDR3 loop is CASGASGVSETQYF. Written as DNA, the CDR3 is TGTGCCAGCGGGGCTAGCGGGGTATCAGAGACCCAGTACTTC. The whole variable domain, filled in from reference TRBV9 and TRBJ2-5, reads DSGVTQTPKHLITATGQRVTLRCSPRSGDLSVYWYQQSLDQGLQFLIQYYNGEERAKGNILERFSAQQFPDLHSELNLSSLELGDSALYFCASGASGVSETQYFGPGTRLLVL.

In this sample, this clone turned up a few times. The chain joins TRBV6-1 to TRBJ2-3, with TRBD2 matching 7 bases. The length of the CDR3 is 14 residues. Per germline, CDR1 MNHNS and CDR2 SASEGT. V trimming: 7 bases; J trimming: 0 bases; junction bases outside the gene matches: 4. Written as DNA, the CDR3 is TGTGCCAGCACGGGCGGGGGTAGCACAGATACGCAGTATTTT. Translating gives CASTGGGSTDTQYF.

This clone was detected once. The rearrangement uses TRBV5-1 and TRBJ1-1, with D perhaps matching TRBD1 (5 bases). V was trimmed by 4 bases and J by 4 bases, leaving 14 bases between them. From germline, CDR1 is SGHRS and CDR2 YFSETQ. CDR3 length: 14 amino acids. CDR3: CASSPGVSGTEAFF. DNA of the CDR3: TGCGCCAGCAGCCCGGGGGTGTCGGGCACTGAAGCTTTCTTT.

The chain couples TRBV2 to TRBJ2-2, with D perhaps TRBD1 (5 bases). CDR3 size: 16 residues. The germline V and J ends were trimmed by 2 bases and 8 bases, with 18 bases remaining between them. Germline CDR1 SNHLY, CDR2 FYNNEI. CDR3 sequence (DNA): TGTGCCAGCAGTGAAAGGCAGGGTGCTATAGCTGGGGAGCTGTTTTTT. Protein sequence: CASSERQGAIAGELFF.

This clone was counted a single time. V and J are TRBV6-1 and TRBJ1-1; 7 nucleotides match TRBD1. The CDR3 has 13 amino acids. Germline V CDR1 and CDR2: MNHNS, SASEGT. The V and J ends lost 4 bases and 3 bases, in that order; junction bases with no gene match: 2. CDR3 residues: CASSGDSHTEAFF. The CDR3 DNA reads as TGTGCCAGCAGTGGGGACAGCCACACTGAAGCTTTCTTT.

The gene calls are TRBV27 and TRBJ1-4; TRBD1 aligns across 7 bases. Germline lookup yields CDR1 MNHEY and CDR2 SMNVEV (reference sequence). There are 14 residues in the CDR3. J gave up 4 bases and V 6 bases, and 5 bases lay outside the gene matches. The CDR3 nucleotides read TGTGCCAGCAGCGGGACAGCGAATAATGAAAAACTGTTTTTT. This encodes CASSGTANNEKLFF.

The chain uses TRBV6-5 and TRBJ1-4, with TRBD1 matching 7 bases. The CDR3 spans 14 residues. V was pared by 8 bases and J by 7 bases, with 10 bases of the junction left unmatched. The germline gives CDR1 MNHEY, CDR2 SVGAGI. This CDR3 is CASRTGPPVEKLFF. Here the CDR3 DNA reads TGTGCCAGCCGGACAGGTCCTCCGGTTGAAAAACTGTTTTTT.

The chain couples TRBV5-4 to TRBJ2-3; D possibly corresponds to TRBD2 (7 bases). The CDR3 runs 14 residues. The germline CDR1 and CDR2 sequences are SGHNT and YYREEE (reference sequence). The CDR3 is CGTRQASSTDTQYF. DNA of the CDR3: TGTGGGACTAGACAGGCTTCTAGCACAGATACGCAGTATTTT.

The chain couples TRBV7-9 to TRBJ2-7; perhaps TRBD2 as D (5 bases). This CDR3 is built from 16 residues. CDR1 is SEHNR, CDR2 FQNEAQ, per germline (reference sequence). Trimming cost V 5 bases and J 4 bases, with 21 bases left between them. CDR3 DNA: TGTGCCAGCAGCCTTATTCCGCCGATTAGCGCATACGAGCAGTACTTC. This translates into CASSLIPPISAYEQYF. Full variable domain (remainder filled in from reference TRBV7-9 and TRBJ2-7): DTGVSQNPRHKITKRGQNVTFRCDPISEHNRLYWYRQTLGQGPEFLTYFQNEAQLEKSRLLSDRFSAERPKGSFSTLEIQRTEQGDSAMYLCASSLIPPISAYEQYFGPGTRLTVT.

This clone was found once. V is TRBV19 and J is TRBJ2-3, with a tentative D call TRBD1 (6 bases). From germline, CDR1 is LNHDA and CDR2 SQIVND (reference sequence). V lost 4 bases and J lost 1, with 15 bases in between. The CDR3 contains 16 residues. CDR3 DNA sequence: TGTGCCAGTAGTACCCCTCAGGGGATGGGCACAGATACGCAGTATTTT. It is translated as CASSTPQGMGTDTQYF.

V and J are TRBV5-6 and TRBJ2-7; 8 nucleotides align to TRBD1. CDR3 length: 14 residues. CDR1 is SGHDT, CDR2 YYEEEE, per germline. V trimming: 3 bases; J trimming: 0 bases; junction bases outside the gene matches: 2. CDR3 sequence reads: CASSWTGSSYEQYF. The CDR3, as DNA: TGTGCCAGCAGCTGGACAGGGTCCTCCTACGAGCAGTACTTC.

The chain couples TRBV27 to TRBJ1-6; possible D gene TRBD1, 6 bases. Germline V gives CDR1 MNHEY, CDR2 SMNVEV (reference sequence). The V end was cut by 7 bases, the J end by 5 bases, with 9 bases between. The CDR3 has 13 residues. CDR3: CASTGQNNSPLHF. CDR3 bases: TGTGCCAGCACTGGACAGAATAATTCACCCCTCCACTTT.